Sequencing of this T cell receptor (beta chain) was carried out in a study of T-cell reconstitution after alpha-beta-depleted transplantation in children. Findings of the study overall: Newly produced T cells mostly provided counts and TCRbeta diversity after one year, as hyperexpanded clones declined.

V gave up 3 bases and J gave up 5 bases, with 16 bases separating them. The CDR3 runs to 15 residues. Germline CDR1 and CDR2: KGHSH and LQKENI. Unique molecular identifiers were used to barcode this TCRbeta library. TCRdb re-analysed the PCR reads in MiXCR, keeping a single row per CDR3 protein. The table includes 300,000 to 350,000 distinct CDR3 sequences, around 16% detected once. With respect to this clonotype: Its antigen is undetermined.

The sample in question was PBMCs, mostly from graft donor cells, obtained 360 days after TCRalphabeta/CD19-depleted stem cell transplant. The clonotype was recovered from a male patient aged 2 to 9 who had a stem cell transplant for acute lymphoblastic leukemia, so the T cells may come from the graft donor. The rearrangement joins TRBV18 to TRBJ1-2, with D possibly TRBD1 on 6 matching bases. The CDR3: CASSPRTAQDYGYTF. The DNA for the CDR3 is TGTGCCAGCTCACCGCGGACAGCCCAGGATTATGGCTACACCTTC.